The 30 T cell receptor beta chains listed next were all sequenced from one sample in a study of blood T cell repertoires in COVID-19. This table comes from immunoSEQ multiplex PCR, and its TCRdb copy is limited to in-frame clones, with some not included. The repertoire holds about 72,000 clones, 86% seen once, with under 13% in the top ten. Sequencing input: peripheral blood. These receptors originate from a man between 65 and 79 years old with active or convalescent COVID-19.

The J gene is TRBJ1-2, the V gene TRBV2; 7 bases fit TRBD1. The length of the CDR3 is 15 residues. Germline loops: CDR1 SNHLY, CDR2 FYNNEI. V gave up 3 bases and J gave up 7 bases; unmatched junction bases: 11. The CDR3 region has the DNA TGTGCCAGCAGTGATCAGAGACAGGGTGTCGGTGGCTACACCTTC. Protein sequence: CASSDQRQGVGGYTF.

The rearrangement joins TRBV24-1 to TRBJ2-1; D might be TRBD1 (5 bases). This CDR3 contains 13 residues. V was clipped by 9 bases and J by 3 bases, with 11 bases between them. CDR1 and CDR2 from the germline V gene are KGHDR and SFDVKD. The DNA for the CDR3 is TGTGCCACCGGATCGGACAACTACAATGAGCAGTTCTTC. This gives the protein CATGSDNYNEQFF.

Within the sample, this clone is medium-sized. V usage is TRBV15 and J usage is TRBJ2-7; possible D gene TRBD1, 6 bases. CDR3 length: 15 residues. Deletions cut 5 bases from V and 1 base from J, with 15 bases between. From germline, CDR1 is LNHNV and CDR2 YYDKDF (reference sequence). As DNA, the CDR3 is TGTGCCACCAGCGGGGACACCTTGGGTTCCTACGAGCAGTACTTC. This sequence encodes CATSGDTLGSYEQYF.

The chain carries TRBV4-2 and TRBJ2-5; 9 positions match TRBD2. Germline CDR1 and CDR2: LGHNA and YNFKEQ. This CDR3 spans 18 amino acids. V lost 1 base, J lost 1 base, and 10 bases stayed unmatched. The CDR3 loop reads CASSQGWRSGSLQETQYF. The CDR3 nucleotides read TGTGCCAGCAGCCAAGGGTGGCGTAGCGGGAGTCTCCAAGAGACCCAGTACTTC.

The rearrangement uses TRBV6-2 or TRBV6-3 and TRBJ1-5; possibly TRBD1 for D (6 bases). Trimming cost V 5 bases and J 5 bases, with 16 bases left between them. CDR1 and CDR2 (germline): MNHEY, SVGEGT. This CDR3 is 15 amino acids long. This chain's CDR3 is CASSATGTQYQPQHF. The CDR3 DNA is TGTGCCAGCAGTGCGACCGGGACACAGTATCAGCCCCAGCATTTT.

The J gene is TRBJ1-6, the V gene TRBV18, with 7 bases that match TRBD1. Germline CDR1 and CDR2: KGHSH and LQKENI. The CDR3 sequence is 16 residues long. The J segment lost 6 bases and the V segment lost 3 bases, leaving 8 bases of the junction unmatched. The CDR3 is CASSPPGQQPNSPLHF. The CDR3 DNA reads as TGTGCCAGCTCACCTCCGGGACAGCAACCTAATTCACCCCTCCACTTT. Variable domain in full (rest from reference TRBV18 and TRBJ1-6): NAGVMQNPRHLVRRRGQEARLRCSPMKGHSHVYWYRQLPEEGLKFMVYLQKENIIDESGMPKERFSAEFPKEGPSILRIQQVVRGDSAAYFCASSPPGQQPNSPLHFGNGTRLTVT.

The genes are TRBV6-6 and TRBJ2-7; 10 positions agree with TRBD2. This CDR3 region has 15 residues. CDR1 MNHNY and CDR2 SVGAGI come from the germline V gene (reference sequence). The trim removed 5 bases at V and 7 bases at J, leaving 11 bases unmatched. DNA for the CDR3: TGTGCCAGCAGTAAAAGGACTAGCGGAGGGCGGGAGCAGTACTTC. This encodes CASSKRTSGGREQYF.

The rearrangement uses TRBV28 and TRBJ1-1; D is unclear. The V gene's germline CDR1 is MDHEN and CDR2 SYDVKM. V was cut by 8 bases and J by 1 base, with 8 bases left in between. The CDR3 has 12 amino acids. CDR3 sequence: CASLSGNTEAFF. The CDR3 DNA is TGTGCCAGCCTCTCAGGGAACACTGAAGCTTTCTTT.

The gene calls are TRBV7-9 and TRBJ2-3, with D possibly matching TRBD2 (6 bases). The CDR3 is made up of 16 amino acids. V was shortened by 5 bases and J by 3 bases, with 18 bases between the two germline ends. Germline loops: CDR1 SEHNR, CDR2 FQNEAQ (reference sequence). The DNA for the CDR3 is TGTGCCAGCAGCCAAAAAATTAGCGGAGATACAGATACGCAGTATTTT. It yields the protein CASSQKISGDTDTQYF.

J is TRBJ2-7 and V is TRBV28; TRBD1 matches at 11 bases. Looked up from germline, CDR1 is MDHEN and CDR2 is SYDVKM. V dropped 1 base and J dropped 2; count of bases not matched to a gene: 1. The CDR3 sequence is 15 residues long. This CDR3 is CASSLSGQGAYEQYF. In DNA, the CDR3 is TGTGCCAGCAGTTTATCGGGACAGGGGGCCTACGAGCAGTACTTC.

In this sample, this clone turned up once. The chain links TRBV28 to TRBJ1-5; TRBD1 is a possible D gene (6 bases). Germline CDR1 and CDR2: MDHEN and SYDVKM. CDR3 size: 14 residues. V was pared by 3 bases and J by 4 bases, with 10 bases between. For the CDR3, the DNA is TGTGCCAGCAGTTTGGGGGCAGGGAATCAGCCCCAGCATTTT. Translating it yields CASSLGAGNQPQHF.

The chain carries TRBV4-3 and TRBJ2-1, with 7 bases that match TRBD2. V was clipped by 0 bases and J by 3 bases; unmatched bases: 5. The germline V gene encodes CDR1 LGHNA and CDR2 YSLEER. The CDR3 spans 16 residues. The CDR3, as DNA: TGCGCCAGCAGCCAAGATAGGCGGGACTACTACAATGAGCAGTTCTTC. Protein sequence: CASSQDRRDYYNEQFF.

V is TRBV4-3 and J is TRBJ2-1, with D maybe TRBD2 (6 bases). Trimming stripped 0 bases from V and 5 bases from J, with 14 bases between. The CDR3 consists of 16 residues. CDR1 is LGHNA and CDR2 is YSLEER in the germline V gene. CDR3 residues: CASSQDPRGNNNEQFF. As DNA, the CDR3 is TGCGCCAGCAGCCAAGATCCGCGCGGGAACAACAATGAGCAGTTCTTC.

The chain is built from TRBV4-1 and TRBJ2-5; tentative D call: TRBD2 (5 bases). This CDR3 spans 14 amino acids. Germline CDR1 is MGHRA and CDR2 is YSYEKL. Trimming took 1 base from V and 3 from J, leaving 9 bases between them. This chain's CDR3 is CASSQGTGKETQYF. The CDR3 coding sequence is TGCGCCAGCAGCCAAGGTACCGGGAAAGAGACCCAGTACTTC.

The chain uses TRBV7-9 and TRBJ1-4, with TRBD1 as a possible D gene (5 bases). Trimming shortened V by 1 base and J by 4 bases, and 7 bases separated the two germline ends. Germline values: CDR1 SEHNR, CDR2 FQNEAQ (reference sequence). CDR3 length: 14 residues. This CDR3 is CASSLGGVNEKLFF. The CDR3 DNA reads as TGTGCCAGCAGCTTAGGGGGCGTTAATGAAAAACTGTTTTTT.

This clone occurred once. CDR3 DNA: TGCGCCAGCAGCCCATGGGACAGTGAAGAGCAGTACTTC. Protein product: CASSPWDSEEQYF. This chain connects TRBV5-1 to TRBJ2-7; 7 bases fit TRBD1. The CDR3 runs to 13 residues. CDR1 is SGHRS and CDR2 is YFSETQ in the germline V gene. V trimming: 4 bases; J trimming: 7 bases; junction bases outside the gene matches: 8.

Remarks on this clone: The same CDR3 arises from other DNA sequences in this sample as well. V gene TRBV7-2 combines with J gene TRBJ1-1, with a weak D call TRBD1 (5 bases). V lost 4 bases and J 1 base, leaving 7 bases between the germline ends. Per the germline V gene, CDR1 is SGHTA and CDR2 is FQGNSA. The CDR3 is 13 residues long. The CDR3 DNA is TGTGCCAGCAGCTCTCAGGGGAACACTGAAGCTTTCTTT. Translated, it gives CASSSQGNTEAFF.

The chain uses TRBV2 and TRBJ2-5; D ambiguous. CDR3 size: 13 residues. Germline V gives CDR1 SNHLY, CDR2 FYNNEI. The V and J ends lost 4 bases and 4 bases respectively, with 10 bases between them. DNA of the CDR3: TGTGCCAGCAGTGCTGATTTGCGAGAGACCCAGTACTTC. This translates into CASSADLRETQYF.

The gene calls are TRBV21-1 and TRBJ1-3; the D call in the table, TRBD1, was not verified against the DNA. TRBV21-1 is recorded as a pseudogene. CDR3 length: 16 residues. CDR3 coding DNA: TGTGCCAGCAGCAAATTCACAGGGGTTTCTGGAAACACCATATATTTT. Translation gives CASSKFTGVSGNTIYF.

DNA for the CDR3: TGCAGCGTAAGGACAGGGGATAGACACGAGCAGTACTTC. Amino acid sequence: CSVRTGDRHEQYF. The chain has TRBV29-1 and TRBJ2-7; 9 nucleotides align to TRBD1. The CDR3 has 13 residues. Germline assignment: CDR1 SQVTM and CDR2 ANQGSEA. V shed 6 bases, J shed 5 bases, and the junction held 8 bases outside the gene matches.

The CDR3 nucleotides read TGTGCCAGCCGTATTTCGACAGGCGGTAATTCACCCCTCCACTTT. It is translated as CASRISTGGNSPLHF. The chain is built from TRBV6-6 and TRBJ1-6, with D maybe TRBD1 (6 bases). Trimming took 8 bases from V and 6 from J, leaving 17 bases between them. The CDR3 sequence is 15 residues long. Germline loops: CDR1 MNHNY, CDR2 SVGAGI (reference sequence).

The chain is built from TRBV28 and TRBJ1-4; possible D gene TRBD1, 5 bases. CDR3 size: 17 residues. Per the germline V gene, CDR1 is MDHEN and CDR2 is SYDVKM. The V end was cut by 4 bases, the J end by 4 bases, with 19 bases between. The chain's CDR3 is CASSSPGGAPLNEKLFF. CDR3 DNA sequence: TGTGCCAGCAGTTCTCCGGGCGGGGCCCCTCTTAATGAAAAACTGTTTTTT.

The J gene is TRBJ2-3, the V gene TRBV5-1; D perhaps matches TRBD1 (5 bases). The V gene lost 7 bases and the J gene lost 0 bases, with 15 bases spanning the gap. CDR1 and CDR2 from the germline V gene are SGHRS and YFSETQ. This CDR3 has 15 amino acids. CDR3: CASRVGVTSTDTQYF. CDR3 nucleotides: TGCGCCAGCCGGGTAGGGGTCACTAGCACAGATACGCAGTATTTT.

This clone appeared a single time. The chain uses TRBV14 and TRBJ1-1, with 7 positions matching TRBD1. The CDR3 length is 14 residues. Germline assignment: CDR1 SGHDN and CDR2 FVKESK. Trimming took 4 bases from V and 4 from J; bases not matched to a gene: 6. CDR3 nucleotides: TGTGCCAGCAGCCCTGAGACAGGGAGCACTGAAGCTTTCTTT. It yields the protein CASSPETGSTEAFF.

The chain is built from TRBV7-9 and TRBJ2-7; 7 nucleotides match TRBD2. The CDR3 has 16 amino acids. Germline V CDR1 and CDR2: SEHNR, FQNEAQ (reference sequence). Trimming at V came to 6 bases and at J to 2 bases, leaving 13 bases not matched to a gene. The CDR3 protein is CASSGGGEFRTYEQYF. The CDR3 region has the DNA TGTGCCAGCAGTGGCGGGGGAGAGTTTAGAACCTACGAGCAGTACTTC.

The chain carries TRBV9 and TRBJ1-3; 8 bases agree with TRBD1. Per the germline V gene, CDR1 is SGDLS and CDR2 is YYNGEE. The CDR3 consists of 16 residues. Trimming cost V 0 bases and J 0 bases; bases outside gene matches: 2. CDR3 coding DNA: TGTGCCAGCAGCGTAGGACAGGGGTTCTCTGGAAACACCATATATTTT. This encodes CASSVGQGFSGNTIYF.

The V call is TRBV7-6, the J call TRBJ2-7; D possibly corresponds to TRBD1 (5 bases). This CDR3 is built from 15 residues. With 1 base removed from V and 1 base from J, the gap between germline ends came to 11 bases. Germline V gene sequence: CDR1 SGHVS, CDR2 FNYEAQ. Written as DNA, the CDR3 is TGTGCCAGCAGCTTAGAGCAGGGATTTTCCTACGAGCAGTACTTC. Encoded protein: CASSLEQGFSYEQYF.

DNA of the CDR3: TGTGCCAGCAGTCAGACAGGAAGGAAGTGGGAGACCCAGTACTTC. Amino acid sequence: CASSQTGRKWETQYF. The chain employs TRBV9 and TRBJ2-5, with D maybe TRBD1 (6 bases). Trimming removed 5 bases at V and 5 bases at J, with 19 bases between. The CDR3 runs to 15 residues. Per the germline V gene, CDR1 is SGDLS and CDR2 is YYNGEE.

The chain employs TRBV9 and TRBJ2-7; 10 bases are shared with TRBD1. The junction had 6 bases not matched to a gene; V was cut back by 3 bases and J by 6 bases. The CDR3 is made up of 14 amino acids. CDR1 and CDR2 (germline): SGDLS, YYNGEE. CDR3 nucleotide sequence: TGTGCCAGCAGCGCGGGACAGGGGTATGGCGAGCAGTACTTC. Its translation is CASSAGQGYGEQYF.

The rearrangement uses TRBV24-1 and TRBJ1-4, with 7 bases fitting TRBD1. Germline lookup yields CDR1 KGHDR and CDR2 SFDVKD. The CDR3 is 13 amino acids. V gave up 3 bases and J gave up 8 bases; unmatched junction bases: 2. CDR3 in DNA: TGTGCCACCAGTGATGTGACAGGGGAAAAACTGTTTTTT. Its translation: CATSDVTGEKLFF.